The 29 T cell receptor beta chains presented below share a single source sample, sequenced in a study of cytotoxic CD8 clonotypes in ibrutinib-treated CLL (dated by TCRdb to the early 2020s). Library method: the immunoSEQ multiplex PCR assay. Drawn from immuneACCESS, this table holds only the in-frame rearrangements with V and J called that TCRdb kept. Clones are partly lost; checked studies trace under half to an unresolved V gene and leave the rest unexplained. In this sample the table shows some 28,000 clones, less than 60% of which occur a single time. The ten biggest clones cover around 5.1% of the sample. The material was PBMCs, obtained before ibrutinib treatment. The receptors were sampled from a human donor with chronic lymphocytic leukemia.

This clone was detected only a few times. The chain is built from TRBV6-5 and TRBJ1-2; D possibly corresponds to TRBD1 (6 bases). Looked up from germline, CDR1 is MNHEY and CDR2 is SVGAGI. The CDR3 totals 15 residues. The V gene lost 7 bases and the J gene lost 4 bases, with 19 bases spanning the gap. CDR3 sequence: CASTTRGADFYGYTF. DNA of the CDR3: TGTGCCAGCACTACTAGGGGGGCGGATTTCTATGGCTACACCTTC.

This clone was detected a few times. The chain is built from TRBV5-1 and TRBJ2-7; a possible D gene is TRBD2 (6 bases). Germline CDR1 reads SGHRS; CDR2 reads YFSETQ. CDR3 length: 13 amino acids. The V end was cut by 2 bases, the J end by 3 bases, with 9 bases between. The CDR3 DNA sequence: TGCGCCAGCAGCTTCATCGGGAGCTACGAGCAGTACTTC. Translated: CASSFIGSYEQYF.

V usage is TRBV10-3 and J usage is TRBJ1-2; 10 nucleotides match TRBD1. Germline-derived CDR1 and CDR2 are ENHRY and SYGVKD. Trimming removed 6 bases from V and 4 bases from J; junction bases left unmatched: 14. The CDR3 runs to 17 residues. For the CDR3, the DNA is TGTGCCATCAGGACTTCAACCAGGGGACAGGGGTCCTATGGCTACACCTTC. Translated: CAIRTSTRGQGSYGYTF.

CDR3 nucleotide sequence: TGTGCCAGCACTAGGGACAGGCAAGAGACCCAGTACTTC. Translation: CASTRDRQETQYF. The chain recombines TRBV2 with TRBJ2-5; 8 nucleotides align to TRBD1. The length of the CDR3 is 13 residues. Germline lookup yields CDR1 SNHLY and CDR2 FYNNEI. V shed 7 bases and J 2 bases; nucleotides not matched to a gene: 3.

V and J are TRBV18 and TRBJ1-4; D is unresolved. From germline, CDR1 is KGHSH and CDR2 LQKENI. V gave up 4 bases and J gave up 3 bases, with 9 bases separating them. CDR3 length equals 14 residues. The CDR3: CASSRGGANEKLFF. DNA for the CDR3: TGTGCCAGCTCACGCGGTGGGGCTAATGAAAAACTGTTTTTT.

The genes are TRBV10-2 and TRBJ2-1; 12 nucleotides match TRBD2. Losses at the gene ends were 2 bases for V and 2 bases for J; bases not matched to a gene: 10. From germline, CDR1 is WSHSY and CDR2 SAAADI. The CDR3 covers 19 residues. The CDR3, as DNA: TGCGCCAGCAGTGAGACTGGACTAGCGGGGCCCTCAACCTACAATGAGCAGTTCTTC. Translation gives CASSETGLAGPSTYNEQFF.

V and J are TRBV6-5 and TRBJ2-5; 12 bases line up with TRBD2. Per germline, CDR1 MNHEY and CDR2 SVGAGI. J lost 3 bases, V lost 2 bases, and 4 bases had no gene match. The CDR3 consists of 16 residues. The CDR3 DNA is TGTGCCAGCAGTTACCCGCTAGCGGGGGGGGAAGAGACCCAGTACTTC. The encoded protein is CASSYPLAGGEETQYF.

The chain has TRBV2 and TRBJ2-7, with 9 bases aligning to TRBD2. The V segment lost 3 bases and the J segment 4 bases; nucleotides outside the gene matches: 10. Germline values: CDR1 SNHLY, CDR2 FYNNEI. CDR3 length equals 16 residues. The CDR3 is CASSDVGGGAPYEQYF. In nucleotides, the CDR3 is TGTGCCAGCAGTGACGTTGGCGGGGGGGCCCCTTACGAGCAGTACTTC.

This clone was seen only a few times. This chain connects TRBV7-8 to TRBJ2-2, with 8 bases that match TRBD2. Germline CDR1 and CDR2: SGHVS and FQNEAQ. V was clipped by 5 bases and J by 0 bases; unmatched bases: 5. The CDR3 is made up of 16 amino acids. The CDR3 nucleotides are TGTGCCAGCAGCCCCTCGGGGGGGTCGAACACCGGGGAGCTGTTTTTT. Its protein is CASSPSGGSNTGELFF.

This chain joins TRBV7-9 and TRBJ2-2; D remains unclear. Germline V CDR1 and CDR2: SEHNR, FQNEAQ (reference sequence). CDR3 size: 13 residues. Trimming shortened V by 1 base and J by 7 bases, and 7 bases separated the two germline ends. The CDR3 loop is CASSLEGGGELFF. For the CDR3, the DNA is TGTGCCAGCAGCTTAGAGGGTGGCGGGGAGCTGTTTTTT.

The genes are TRBV11-1 and TRBJ2-7, with D possibly TRBD1 on 5 matching bases. This CDR3 comprises 15 residues. From germline, CDR1 is SGHAT and CDR2 FQDESV (reference sequence). V was cut by 1 base and J by 0 bases, with 10 bases left in between. The CDR3 protein is CASSLVTVNSYEQYF. In DNA form, the CDR3 reads TGTGCCAGCAGCTTAGTGACAGTGAACTCCTACGAGCAGTACTTC.

The chain employs TRBV28 and TRBJ1-5, with 7 bases fitting TRBD1. Losses at the gene ends were 10 bases for V and 0 bases for J; bases not matched to a gene: 21. The CDR3 has 19 amino acids. The germline CDR1 and CDR2 sequences are MDHEN and SYDVKM. In DNA form, the CDR3 reads TGTGCCACCAACGGTCTTCCGGGACAGCTTCTTTATAGCAATCAGCCCCAGCATTTT. It codes for CATNGLPGQLLYSNQPQHF.

The chain links TRBV19 to TRBJ1-2; possibly TRBD1 for D (6 bases). The germline V and J ends were trimmed by 8 bases and 2 bases, with 21 bases remaining between them. The V gene's germline CDR1 is LNHDA and CDR2 SQIVND (reference sequence). This CDR3 is 16 amino acids long. The CDR3 DNA is TGTGCCAGTGCCCAAGTAGTCATCCAGGGGAACTATGGCTACACCTTC. It encodes CASAQVVIQGNYGYTF.

This clone has a single count. V and J are TRBV29-1 and TRBJ1-2, with D uncertain. The germline gives CDR1 SQVTM, CDR2 ANQGSEA. The V and J ends lost 0 bases and 3 bases respectively, with 23 bases between them. This CDR3 comprises 18 residues. As DNA, the CDR3 is TGCAGCGTTGAAGAGAGGATGGCAGCGGAAGGGTGGGACTATGGCTACACCTTC. Translation gives CSVEERMAAEGWDYGYTF.

V gene TRBV19 combines with J gene TRBJ2-3; no definite D call. V shed 4 bases and J shed 2 bases, with 7 bases lying between them. Looked up from germline, CDR1 is LNHDA and CDR2 is SQIVND (reference sequence). This CDR3 region has 13 residues. This CDR3 reads CASSNSNTDTQYF. CDR3 in DNA: TGTGCCAGTAGTAACAGCAACACAGATACGCAGTATTTT.

The chain has TRBV6-1 and TRBJ2-7; no reliable D call. The CDR3 is 12 residues long. V was cut by 3 bases and J by 5 bases, with 8 bases left in between. Per the germline V gene, CDR1 is MNHNS and CDR2 is SASEGT. The CDR3 protein is CASSEGWDEQYF. CDR3 sequence (DNA): TGTGCCAGCAGTGAGGGTTGGGACGAGCAGTACTTC.

This clone was seen only a few times. The chain carries TRBV4-1 and TRBJ1-2, with D hard to call. Germline V lookup: CDR1 MGHRA, CDR2 YSYEKL. This CDR3 has 16 residues. Trimming removed 1 base at V and 3 bases at J, with 15 bases between. The CDR3 protein is CASSQVENLLDYGYTF. CDR3 in DNA: TGCGCCAGCAGCCAAGTCGAGAACCTTCTCGACTATGGCTACACCTTC.

This clone was found a few times. The CDR3 sequence: CASSLVGGPGDTQYF. In DNA, the CDR3 is TGTGCCAGCAGCTTGGTGGGAGGGCCGGGGGATACGCAGTATTTT. This sequence joins TRBV7-3 and TRBJ2-3; 7 positions match TRBD2. The germline CDR1 and CDR2 sequences are SGHTA and FQGTGA. The CDR3 has 15 amino acids. V was clipped by 3 bases and J by 6 bases; unmatched bases: 9.

The chain carries TRBV20-1 and TRBJ2-1; no definite D call. Germline CDR1 is DFQATT and CDR2 is SNEGSKA (reference sequence). Trimming pared 2 bases from V and 7 bases from J, leaving 3 bases between. This CDR3 comprises 10 residues. The CDR3 nucleotides read TGCAGTGCTAGATTGAATGAGCAGTTCTTC. Translated, it gives CSARLNEQFF.

This clone was seen just once. The chain has TRBV5-1 and TRBJ1-1, with 10 nucleotides matching TRBD1. This CDR3 has 15 residues. CDR1 SGHRS and CDR2 YFSETQ come from the germline V gene. The V segment lost 4 bases and the J segment 4 bases; nucleotides outside the gene matches: 7. The CDR3 loop is CASSHRDRGLTEAFF. CDR3 sequence (DNA): TGCGCCAGCAGCCACCGGGACAGGGGCCTCACTGAAGCTTTCTTT.

The chain combines TRBV27 with TRBJ2-3, with D hard to call. Trimming pared 7 bases from V and 1 base from J, leaving 9 bases between. The CDR3 is 13 residues long. Germline CDR1 is MNHEY and CDR2 is SMNVEV (reference sequence). The CDR3 nucleotides read TGTGCCAGCAAAGATGGGCGCACAGATACGCAGTATTTT. Translation: CASKDGRTDTQYF.

The V call is TRBV28, the J call TRBJ2-7; the D is unclear. Trimming shortened V by 5 bases and J by 2 bases, and 16 bases separated the two germline ends. This CDR3 has 15 amino acids. The germline V gene has CDR1 MDHEN and CDR2 SYDVKM. This CDR3 reads CASSDTLLGAYEQYF. For the CDR3, the DNA is TGTGCCAGCAGTGATACCCTCCTGGGCGCCTACGAGCAGTACTTC. Supplemented by reference TRBV28 and TRBJ2-7, the full variable domain reads DVKVTQSSRYLVKRTGEKVFLECVQDMDHENMFWYRQDPGLGLRLIYFSYDVKMKEKGDIPEGYSVSREKKERFSLILESASTNQTSMYLCASSDTLLGAYEQYFGPGTRLTVT.

The CDR3 is CASSPQGAFDEKLFF. The CDR3 region has the DNA TGTGCCAGCAGTCCACAGGGGGCGTTTGATGAAAAACTGTTTTTT. This chain connects TRBV28 to TRBJ1-4; TRBD1 matches at 9 bases. V trimming: 5 bases; J trimming: 6 bases; junction bases outside the gene matches: 7. The CDR3 consists of 15 residues. The V gene's germline CDR1 is MDHEN and CDR2 SYDVKM.

This clone was counted only a few times. The sample carries other DNA sequences with the same CDR3. This chain links TRBV6-5 with TRBJ2-7, with TRBD2 matching 8 bases. Germline V gene sequence: CDR1 MNHEY, CDR2 SVGAGI. This CDR3 is 14 amino acids long. The V segment lost 2 bases and the J segment 3 bases; nucleotides outside the gene matches: 3. The CDR3 sequence: CASSYVAGGYEQYF. CDR3 sequence (DNA): TGTGCCAGCAGTTACGTTGCGGGAGGCTACGAGCAGTACTTC.

The sample holds a few counts of this clone. The chain carries TRBV11-3 and TRBJ1-6; D call uncertain. Per the germline V gene, CDR1 is SGHNT and CDR2 is YENEEA. The germline V and J ends were trimmed by 4 bases and 10 bases, with 20 bases remaining between them. The CDR3 totals 16 residues. The CDR3 DNA reads TGTGCCAGCAGCTCGATCCGGAGGAAGGCGTGGTCACCCCTCCACTTT. The encoded protein is CASSSIRRKAWSPLHF.

This clone was seen a few times. The chain recombines TRBV5-5 with TRBJ2-2; D might be TRBD1 (5 bases). The V gene's germline CDR1 is SGHKS and CDR2 YYEKEE (reference sequence). Trimming removed 2 bases from V and 7 bases from J, with 12 bases in between. The CDR3 is made up of 14 amino acids. The CDR3 loop is CASSFRVSGGELFF. The CDR3 region has the DNA TGTGCCAGCAGCTTCAGGGTTTCGGGCGGGGAGCTGTTTTTT.

The chain is built from TRBV4-1 and TRBJ1-4, with TRBD1 matching over 8 bases. After removal of 0 bases from V and 7 bases from J, the junction contained 16 bases not matched to a gene. The CDR3 totals 19 residues. CDR1 is MGHRA, CDR2 YSYEKL, per germline. The CDR3 nucleotides read TGCGCCAGCAGCCAAGATAAGGTTCAGGGGGCTTTATGGGGTGAAAAACTGTTTTTT. It translates to CASSQDKVQGALWGEKLFF.

This clone was counted only a few times. The chain is built from TRBV28 and TRBJ1-2; D gene uncertain. The V and J ends lost 2 bases and 7 bases respectively, with 8 bases between them. The CDR3 extends over 12 amino acids. The germline gives CDR1 MDHEN, CDR2 SYDVKM. CDR3 in amino acids: CASSLQMSGYTF. The CDR3 DNA reads as TGTGCCAGCAGTTTACAGATGTCTGGCTACACCTTC.

This clone was counted a few times. The chain uses TRBV2 and TRBJ1-2; D call uncertain. Trimming removed 4 bases from V and 6 bases from J, with 9 bases in between. The CDR3 runs to 12 residues. Germline-derived CDR1 and CDR2 are SNHLY and FYNNEI. The CDR3 reads CASSGSGDGYTF. The CDR3 DNA reads TGTGCCAGCAGTGGGTCGGGAGATGGCTACACCTTC.